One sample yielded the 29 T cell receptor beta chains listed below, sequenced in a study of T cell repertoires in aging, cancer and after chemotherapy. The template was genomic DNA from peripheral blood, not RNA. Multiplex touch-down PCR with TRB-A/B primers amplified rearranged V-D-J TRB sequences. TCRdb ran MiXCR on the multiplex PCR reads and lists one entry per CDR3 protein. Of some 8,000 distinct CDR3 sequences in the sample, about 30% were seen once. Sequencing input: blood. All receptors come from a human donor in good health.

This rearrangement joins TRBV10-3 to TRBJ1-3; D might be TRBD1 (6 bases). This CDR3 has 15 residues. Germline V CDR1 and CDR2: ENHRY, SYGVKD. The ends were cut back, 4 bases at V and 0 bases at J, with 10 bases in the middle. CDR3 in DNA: TGTGCCATCAGTGTAGACAGGAACTCTGGAAACACCATATATTTT. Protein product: CAISVDRNSGNTIYF.

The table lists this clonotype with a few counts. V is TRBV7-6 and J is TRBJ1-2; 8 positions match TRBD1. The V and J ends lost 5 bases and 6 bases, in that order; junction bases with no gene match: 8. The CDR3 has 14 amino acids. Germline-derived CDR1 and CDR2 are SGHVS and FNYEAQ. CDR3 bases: TGTGCCAGCAGCATCGGACAGGGCGGAGATGGCTACACCTTC. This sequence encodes CASSIGQGGDGYTF.

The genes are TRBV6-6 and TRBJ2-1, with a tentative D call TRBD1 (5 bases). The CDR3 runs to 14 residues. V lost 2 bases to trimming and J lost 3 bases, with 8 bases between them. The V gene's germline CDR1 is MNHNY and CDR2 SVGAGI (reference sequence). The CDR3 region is CASSYRQNYNEQFF. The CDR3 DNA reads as TGTGCCAGCAGTTACAGACAGAACTACAATGAGCAGTTCTTC.

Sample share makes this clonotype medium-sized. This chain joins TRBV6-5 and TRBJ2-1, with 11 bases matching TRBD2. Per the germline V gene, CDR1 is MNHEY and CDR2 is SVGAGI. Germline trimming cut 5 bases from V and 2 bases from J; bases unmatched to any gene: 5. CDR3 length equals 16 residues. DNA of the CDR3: TGTGCCAGCAGTATACTAGCGGGGGAGACCTACAATGAGCAGTTCTTC. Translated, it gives CASSILAGETYNEQFF.

The CDR3 region is CASSLERGRNEQFF. DNA for the CDR3: TGCGCCAGCAGCTTGGAGAGGGGGCGGAATGAGCAGTTCTTC. The chain employs TRBV5-1 and TRBJ2-1, with TRBD1 matching over 7 bases. J was trimmed by 7 bases and V by 0 bases; bases with no gene match: 4. This CDR3 has 14 amino acids. Germline V CDR1 and CDR2: SGHRS, YFSETQ.

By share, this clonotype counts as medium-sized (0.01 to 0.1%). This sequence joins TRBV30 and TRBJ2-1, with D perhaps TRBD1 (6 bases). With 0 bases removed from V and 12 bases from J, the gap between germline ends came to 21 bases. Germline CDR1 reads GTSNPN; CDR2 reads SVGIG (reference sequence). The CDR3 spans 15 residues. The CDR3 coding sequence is TGTGCCTGGAGTGTAGGTTCCAGGGGATGGGTACGGCAGTTCTTC. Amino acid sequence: CAWSVGSRGWVRQFF.

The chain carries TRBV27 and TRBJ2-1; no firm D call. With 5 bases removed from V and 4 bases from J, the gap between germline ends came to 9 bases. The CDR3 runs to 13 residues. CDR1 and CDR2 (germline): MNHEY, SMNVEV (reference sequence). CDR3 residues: CASSQNIYNEQFF. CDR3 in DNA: TGTGCCAGCAGTCAAAACATATACAATGAGCAGTTCTTC.

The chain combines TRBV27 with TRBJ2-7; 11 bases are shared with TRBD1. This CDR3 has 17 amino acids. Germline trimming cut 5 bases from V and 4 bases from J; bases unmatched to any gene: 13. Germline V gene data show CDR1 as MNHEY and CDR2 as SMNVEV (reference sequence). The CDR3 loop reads CASSGGQGVRYYYEQYF. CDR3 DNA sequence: TGTGCCAGCAGTGGGGGACAGGGGGTCCGATATTATTACGAGCAGTACTTC.

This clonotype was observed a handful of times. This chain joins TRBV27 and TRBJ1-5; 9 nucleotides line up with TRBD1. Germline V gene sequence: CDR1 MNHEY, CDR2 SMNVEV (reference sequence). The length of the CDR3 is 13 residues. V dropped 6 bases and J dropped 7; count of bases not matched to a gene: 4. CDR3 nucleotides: TGTGCCAGCAGGGGACAGGGTCCCCAGCCCCAGCATTTT. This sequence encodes CASRGQGPQPQHF.

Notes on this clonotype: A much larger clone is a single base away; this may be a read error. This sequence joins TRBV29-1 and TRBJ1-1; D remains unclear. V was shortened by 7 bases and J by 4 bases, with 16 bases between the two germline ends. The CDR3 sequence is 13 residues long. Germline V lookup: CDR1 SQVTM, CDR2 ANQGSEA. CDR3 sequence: CSAEREAGTEAFF. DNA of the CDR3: TGCAGCGCTGAGCGGGAGGCTGGCACTGAAGCTTTCTTT.

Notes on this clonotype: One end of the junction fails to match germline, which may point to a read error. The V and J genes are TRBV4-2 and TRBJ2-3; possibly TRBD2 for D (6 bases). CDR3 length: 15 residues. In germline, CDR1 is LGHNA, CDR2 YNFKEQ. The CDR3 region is CASSQGGDLTDTQYF. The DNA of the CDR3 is TGCGCCAGCAGCCAAGGCGGGGATCTCACAGATACGCAGTATTTT.

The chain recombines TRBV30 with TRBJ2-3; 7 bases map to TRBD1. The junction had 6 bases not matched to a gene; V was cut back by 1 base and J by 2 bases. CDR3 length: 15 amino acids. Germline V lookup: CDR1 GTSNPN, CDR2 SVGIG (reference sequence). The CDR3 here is CAWSAVQGFTDTQYF. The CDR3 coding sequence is TGTGCCTGGAGTGCGGTACAGGGGTTCACAGATACGCAGTATTTT.

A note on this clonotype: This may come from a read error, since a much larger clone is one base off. In nucleotides, the CDR3 is TGTGCCAGCAGTCCAGACGAGGGGTGCACCGGGGAGCTGTTTTTT. This translates into CASSPDEGCTGELFF. V usage is TRBV6-5 and J usage is TRBJ2-2, with D perhaps assigned TRBD1 or TRBD2 (5 bases each). The CDR3 is 15 residues long. Germline V lookup: CDR1 MNHEY, CDR2 SVGAGI. Trimming took off 5 bases at V and 4 bases at J, with 14 bases between the two ends.

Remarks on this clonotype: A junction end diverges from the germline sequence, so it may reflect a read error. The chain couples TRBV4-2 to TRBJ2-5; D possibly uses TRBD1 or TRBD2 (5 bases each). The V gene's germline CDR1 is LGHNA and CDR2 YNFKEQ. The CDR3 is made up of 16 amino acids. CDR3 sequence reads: CASSQVRGESQETQYF. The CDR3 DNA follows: TGCGCCAGCAGCCAAGTAAGGGGAGAGAGCCAAGAGACCCAGTACTTC.

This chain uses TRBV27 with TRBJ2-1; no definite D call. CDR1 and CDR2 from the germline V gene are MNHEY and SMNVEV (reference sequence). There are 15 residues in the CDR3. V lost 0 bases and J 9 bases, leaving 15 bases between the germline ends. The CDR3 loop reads CASSLSYPSLGEQFF. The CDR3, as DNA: TGTGCCAGCAGTTTATCGTATCCTTCGCTGGGTGAGCAGTTCTTC.

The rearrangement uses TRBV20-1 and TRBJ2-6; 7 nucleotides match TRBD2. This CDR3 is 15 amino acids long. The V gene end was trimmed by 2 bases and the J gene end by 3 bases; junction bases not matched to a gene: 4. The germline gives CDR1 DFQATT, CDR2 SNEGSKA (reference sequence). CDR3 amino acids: CSARSGAGGANVLTF. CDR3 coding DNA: TGCAGTGCTAGAAGCGGGGCCGGTGGGGCCAACGTCCTGACTTTC.

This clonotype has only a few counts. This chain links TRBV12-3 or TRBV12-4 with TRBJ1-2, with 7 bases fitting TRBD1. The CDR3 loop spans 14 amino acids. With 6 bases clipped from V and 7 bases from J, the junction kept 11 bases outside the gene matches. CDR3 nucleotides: TGTGCCAGCAGCTTGGCCCGGGACAGCATTGGCTACACCTTC. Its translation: CASSLARDSIGYTF.

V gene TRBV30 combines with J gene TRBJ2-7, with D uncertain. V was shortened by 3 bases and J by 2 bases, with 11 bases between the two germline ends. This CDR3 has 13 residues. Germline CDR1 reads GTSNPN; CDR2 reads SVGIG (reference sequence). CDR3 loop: CAWRGSPPYEQYF. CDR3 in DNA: TGTGCCTGGAGGGGCTCACCGCCCTACGAGCAGTACTTC. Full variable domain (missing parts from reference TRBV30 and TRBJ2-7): SQTIHQWPATLVQPVGSPLSLECTVEGTSNPNLYWYRQAAGRGLQLLFYSVGIGQISSEVPQNLSASRPQDRQFILSSKKLLLSDSGFYLCAWRGSPPYEQYFGPGTRLTVT.

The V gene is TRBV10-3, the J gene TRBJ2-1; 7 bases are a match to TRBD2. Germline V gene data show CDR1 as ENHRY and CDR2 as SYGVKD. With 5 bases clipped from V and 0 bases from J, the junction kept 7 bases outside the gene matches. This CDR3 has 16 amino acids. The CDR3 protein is CAISSERGPSYNEQFF. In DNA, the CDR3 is TGTGCCATCAGTTCTGAGCGGGGTCCCTCCTACAATGAGCAGTTCTTC.

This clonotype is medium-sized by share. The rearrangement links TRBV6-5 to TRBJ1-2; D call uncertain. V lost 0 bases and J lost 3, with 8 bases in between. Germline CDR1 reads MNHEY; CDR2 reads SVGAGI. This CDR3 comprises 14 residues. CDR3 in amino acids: CASSYSKADYGYTF. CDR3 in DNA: TGTGCCAGCAGTTACTCGAAAGCTGACTATGGCTACACCTTC.

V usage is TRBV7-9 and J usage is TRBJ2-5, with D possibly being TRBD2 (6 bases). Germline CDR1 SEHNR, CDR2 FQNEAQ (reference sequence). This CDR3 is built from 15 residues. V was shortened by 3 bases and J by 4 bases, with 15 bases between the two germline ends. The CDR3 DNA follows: TGTGCCAGCAGCTTCGGCGGAGGGTTCGGAGAGACCCAGTACTTC. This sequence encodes CASSFGGGFGETQYF.

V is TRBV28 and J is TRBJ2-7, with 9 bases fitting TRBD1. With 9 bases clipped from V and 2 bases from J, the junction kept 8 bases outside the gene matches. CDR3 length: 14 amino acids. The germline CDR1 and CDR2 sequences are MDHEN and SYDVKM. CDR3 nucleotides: TGTGCCAGTCTCCGACAGGGGGACCCCTACGAGCAGTACTTC. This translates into CASLRQGDPYEQYF. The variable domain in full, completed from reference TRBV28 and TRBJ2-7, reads DVKVTQSSRYLVKRTGEKVFLECVQDMDHENMFWYRQDPGLGLRLIYFSYDVKMKEKGDIPEGYSVSREKKERFSLILESASTNQTSMYLCASLRQGDPYEQYFGPGTRLTVT.

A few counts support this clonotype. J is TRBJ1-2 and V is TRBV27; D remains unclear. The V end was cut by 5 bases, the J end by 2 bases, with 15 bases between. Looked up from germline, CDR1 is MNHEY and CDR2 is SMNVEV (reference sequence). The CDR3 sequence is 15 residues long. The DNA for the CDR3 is TGTGCCAGCAGTCTAACCTTTACATCCAACTATGGCTACACCTTC. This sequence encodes CASSLTFTSNYGYTF.

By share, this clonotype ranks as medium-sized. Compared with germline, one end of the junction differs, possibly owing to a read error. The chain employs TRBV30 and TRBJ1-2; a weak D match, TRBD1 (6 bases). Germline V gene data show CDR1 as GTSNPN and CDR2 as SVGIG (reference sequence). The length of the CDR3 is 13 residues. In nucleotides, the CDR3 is TGTGCCTGGAGTGGGCTCACGCACAGATGGGGGCACTTC. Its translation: CAWSGLTHRWGHF. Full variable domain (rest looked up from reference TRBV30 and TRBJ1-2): SQTIHQWPATLVQPVGSPLSLECTVEGTSNPNLYWYRQAAGRGLQLLFYSVGIGQISSEVPQNLSASRPQDRQFILSSKKLLLSDSGFYLCAWSGLTHRWGHFGSGTRLTVV.

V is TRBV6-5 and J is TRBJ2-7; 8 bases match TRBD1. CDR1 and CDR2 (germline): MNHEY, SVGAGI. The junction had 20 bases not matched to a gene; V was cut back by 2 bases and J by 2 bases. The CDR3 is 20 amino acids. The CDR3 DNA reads TGTGCCAGCAGTTACGCCCGAACCGTGGTAGGACAGGGAGAGGCCTACGAGCAGTACTTC. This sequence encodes CASSYARTVVGQGEAYEQYF.

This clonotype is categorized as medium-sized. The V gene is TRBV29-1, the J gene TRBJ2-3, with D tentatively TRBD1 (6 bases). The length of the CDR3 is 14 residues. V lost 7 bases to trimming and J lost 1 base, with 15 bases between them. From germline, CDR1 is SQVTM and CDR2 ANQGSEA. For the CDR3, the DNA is TGCAGCGCCAAACAGGGTTGGGGCACAGATACGCAGTATTTT. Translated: CSAKQGWGTDTQYF.

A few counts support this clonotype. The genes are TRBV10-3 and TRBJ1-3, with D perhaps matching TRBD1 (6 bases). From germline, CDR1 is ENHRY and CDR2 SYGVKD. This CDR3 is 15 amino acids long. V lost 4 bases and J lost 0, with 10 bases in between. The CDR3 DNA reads TGTGCCATCAGTGGGACAGAGTTCTCTGGAAACACCATATATTTT. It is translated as CAISGTEFSGNTIYF.

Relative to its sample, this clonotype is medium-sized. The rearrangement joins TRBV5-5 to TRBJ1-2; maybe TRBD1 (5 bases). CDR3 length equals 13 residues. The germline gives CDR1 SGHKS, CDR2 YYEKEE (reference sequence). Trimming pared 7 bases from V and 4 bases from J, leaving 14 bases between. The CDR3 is CASLGVVGYGYTF. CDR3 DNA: TGTGCCAGCCTGGGGGTCGTGGGCTATGGCTACACCTTC. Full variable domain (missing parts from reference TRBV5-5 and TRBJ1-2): DAGVTQSPTHLIKTRGQQVTLRCSPISGHKSVSWYQQVLGQGPQFIFQYYEKEERGRGNFPDRFSARQFPNYSSELNVNALLLGDSALYLCASLGVVGYGYTFGSGTRLTVV.

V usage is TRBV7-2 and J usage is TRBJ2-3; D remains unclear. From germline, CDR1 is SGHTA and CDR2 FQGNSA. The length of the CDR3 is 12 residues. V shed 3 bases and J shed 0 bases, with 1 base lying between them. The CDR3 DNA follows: TGTGCCAGCAGCTTTAGCACAGATACGCAGTATTTT. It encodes CASSFSTDTQYF.